One and the same sample provided the 13 T cell receptor beta chains below, sequenced in a study of T cells of healthy individuals. MiXCR was run by TCRdb on the 5' RACE reads, yielding one entry per CDR3 protein. The sample includes roughly 87,000 distinct CDR3 sequences, 17% seen only once; the top ten take 6.2%. The receptor source for this set is a human donor in good health.

The chain employs TRBV2 and TRBJ2-7; D call uncertain. This CDR3 has 11 amino acids. Trimming removed 10 bases from V and 3 bases from J, with 10 bases in between. Germline CDR1 and CDR2: SNHLY and FYNNEI. In DNA form, the CDR3 reads TGTGCCAACATCCGAGACTACGAGCAGTACTTC. Its translation: CANIRDYEQYF.

This chain joins TRBV7-3 and TRBJ2-1; D remains unclear. This CDR3 is 11 amino acids long. Trimming stripped 5 bases from V and 5 bases from J, with 4 bases between. CDR1 is SGHTA, CDR2 FQGTGA, per germline. The CDR3 DNA sequence: TGTGCCAGCAGCCTAAACAATGAGCAGTTCTTC. As protein: CASSLNNEQFF.

Concerning this clonotype: Possible read error: a much larger clone is one base away. The rearrangement joins TRBV12-3 or TRBV12-4 to TRBJ1-2; 9 nucleotides align to TRBD1. V was clipped by 7 bases and J by 7 bases; unmatched bases: 4. CDR3 length equals 12 residues. Here the CDR3 reads CASNRGLCGYTF. CDR3 DNA sequence: TGTGCCAGCAACAGGGGGCTTTGTGGCTACACCTTC.

This clonotype was detected many times. Sequence at one end of the junction differs from germline and may be a read error. This chain uses TRBV7-7 with TRBJ2-5, with D possibly being TRBD2 (5 bases). The CDR3 runs 13 residues. Germline CDR1 and CDR2: SSHAT and FNYEAQ (reference sequence). CDR3 amino acids: CASSLGPGETQYF. DNA for the CDR3: TGTGCTAGCAGCTTAGGTCCGGGGGAGACCCAGTACTTC.

A single count supports this clonotype. The chain joins TRBV12-3 or TRBV12-4 to TRBJ2-1; D unclear. Trimming took off 1 base at V and 15 bases at J, with 16 bases between the two ends. This CDR3 is built from 13 residues. Here the CDR3 DNA reads TGTGCCAGCAGTTTAGGGCGCAGCCCCGCGCGGTTCTTC. The encoded protein is CASSLGRSPARFF.

The genes are TRBV7-2 and TRBJ2-5; D might be TRBD2 (5 bases). The V end was cut by 5 bases, the J end by 5 bases, with 9 bases between. Germline CDR1 reads SGHTA; CDR2 reads FQGNSA. The CDR3 consists of 12 residues. DNA of the CDR3: TGTGCCAGCAGCGCCGGGGAGGAGACCCAGTACTTC. Translating gives CASSAGEETQYF.

Note on this clonotype: At one boundary the junction diverges from the germline segment, which might be a read error. J is TRBJ2-1 and V is TRBV7-9; no definite D call. CDR3 length: 13 residues. The germline V gene has CDR1 SEHNR and CDR2 FQNEAQ (reference sequence). The DNA for the CDR3 is TGCGCCAGCAGCCAAGAGGCCTTCAGTGAGCAGTTCTTC. Translation: CASSQEAFSEQFF.

The CDR3 DNA reads TGTGCCAGCCAGTCCCGGGACAGGTCTAATTCACCCCTCCACTTT. Translating gives CASQSRDRSNSPLHF. The chain employs TRBV2 and TRBJ1-6; 8 bases match TRBD1. The germline gives CDR1 SNHLY, CDR2 FYNNEI. Trimming removed 8 bases from V and 6 bases from J; junction bases left unmatched: 9. The CDR3 runs to 15 residues.

This clonotype has a count of ten or more. This rearrangement joins TRBV2 to TRBJ1-3; D not certain. The CDR3 has 13 amino acids. V lost 7 bases and J 4 bases, leaving 11 bases between the germline ends. CDR1 is SNHLY, CDR2 FYNNEI, per germline. The CDR3 coding sequence is TGTGCCAGCACCGAACACGTCGGAAACACCATATATTTT. Encoded protein: CASTEHVGNTIYF.

This rearrangement joins TRBV12-3 or TRBV12-4 to TRBJ2-2; D gene uncertain. Trimming stripped 8 bases from V and 8 bases from J, with 6 bases between. The CDR3 has 10 residues. CDR3 residues: CASGWGELFF. As DNA, the CDR3 is TGTGCCAGCGGGTGGGGGGAGCTGTTTTTT.

In its sample, this clonotype was seen a few times. The chain combines TRBV5-1 with TRBJ2-7; possibly TRBD1 or TRBD2 for D (5 bases each). Trimming took 2 bases from V and 7 from J, leaving 10 bases between them. The CDR3 is 12 residues long. From germline, CDR1 is SGHRS and CDR2 YFSETQ. The DNA of the CDR3 is TGCGCCAGCAGCTTCCAGGGAGAGGAGCAGTACTTC. This gives the protein CASSFQGEEQYF. Full variable domain (rest looked up from reference TRBV5-1 and TRBJ2-7): KAGVTQTPRYLIKTRGQQVTLSCSPISGHRSVSWYQQTPGQGLQFLFEYFSETQRNKGNFPGRFSGRQFSNSRSEMNVSTLELGDSALYLCASSFQGEEQYFGPGTRLTVT.

Many counts were recorded for this clonotype. The gene calls are TRBV12-2 and TRBJ1-5. TRBV12-2 is assigned pseudogene status. The CDR3 is 10 residues long. The CDR3 here is CASRWQPQHF. The CDR3 DNA reads TGTGCAAGTCGGTGGCAGCCCCAGCATTTT.

There are many counts of this clonotype. The genes are TRBV6-5 and TRBJ1-1; D ambiguous. With 4 bases removed from V and 0 bases from J, the gap between germline ends came to 12 bases. The CDR3 is made up of 15 amino acids. Germline CDR1 and CDR2: MNHEY and SVGAGI. This CDR3 is CASSSKDRVNTEAFF. The CDR3 region has the DNA TGTGCCAGCAGTTCAAAGGACCGGGTGAACACTGAAGCTTTCTTT.